Listed below are T cell receptor beta chains from one sample, sequenced in a study of T cell responses to AZD1222 COVID-19 vaccine. Method: immunoSEQ multiplex PCR; TCRdb's copy keeps in-frame clones and lacks some. Here the sample spans about 150,000 clones, 90% being singletons. The specimen comprised peripheral blood, sampled 28 days after the second AZD1222 dose. The receptor source for this set is an adult who received the AZD1222 COVID-19 vaccine. CDR3s leave out the opening cysteine and the closing phenylalanine or tryptophan. A clone size is listed for some rows: how often the clone was seen (once, few, many), or a class if it is expanded.

V gene	clone size	J gene	CDR3 protein
TRBV28	-	TRBJ1-1	ASSRGATEAF
TRBV6-5	-	TRBJ2-5	ASSYGAGGRETQY
TRBV19	-	TRBJ2-6	ASSILGVSGANVLT
TRBV5-6	once	TRBJ1-1	ASSLATTEAF
TRBV4-2	once	TRBJ2-1	ASSQKGQGTHEQF
TRBV7-8	-	TRBJ1-1	ASSLAPGGMNTEAF
TRBV7-8	few	TRBJ1-1	ASSEIWGVSTEAF
TRBV6-6	-	TRBJ2-7	ASSYSIGGWSYEQY
TRBV27	-	TRBJ1-1	ASSPQGSGRQGAF
TRBV28	few	TRBJ2-7	ASSPGQGADEQY
TRBV6-2/TRBV6-3	-	TRBJ2-1	ASSHVAGGLRDEQF
TRBV19	-	TRBJ1-6	ASKFRRTDNSPLH
TRBV7-8	-	TRBJ2-5	ASSSWTAEETQY
TRBV19	once	TRBJ2-6	ASSDQSSSGANVLT
TRBV2	-	TRBJ1-2	ASSSWDRGGYT
TRBV7-9	-	TRBJ2-1	ASSEGLVKF
TRBV3-1/TRBV3-2	-	TRBJ2-7	ASRQGYEQY
TRBV6-5	-	TRBJ1-4	ASRGWGATNEKLF
TRBV5-1	-	TRBJ2-7	ASSLGRDYEQY
TRBV5-8	once	TRBJ1-3	ASSFRSPGNTIY
TRBV3-1/TRBV3-2	-	TRBJ1-2	ASSQDSGMSNYGYT
TRBV7-8	-	TRBJ2-5	ASSLSLWDSKETQY
TRBV9	once	TRBJ2-1	ASSVYKGSYNEQF
TRBV2	-	TRBJ2-3	ASRTTSSTDTQY
TRBV3-1/TRBV3-2	-	TRBJ2-3	ASSDRTTDTQY
TRBV28	-	TRBJ2-2	ASSSRSTRDTGELF
TRBV19	-	TRBJ1-1	ASTLGGRSTEAF
TRBV5-1	-	TRBJ2-7	ASRASGSPSYEQY
TRBV3-1/TRBV3-2	-	TRBJ1-1	ASILGGDTEAF
TRBV11-2	-	TRBJ2-7	ATRRGGNSYEQY
TRBV2	once	TRBJ2-5	ASRGLAGVRFETQY
TRBV24-1	-	TRBJ1-2	ATSLAGAHIYGYT
TRBV28	few	TRBJ1-1	ASSIGTPEWTEAF
TRBV18	-	TRBJ1-5	ASCEGGANQPQH
TRBV28	once	TRBJ1-2	ASSRKQGPYGYT
TRBV3-1/TRBV3-2	-	TRBJ2-2	ASSFRGMGGELF
TRBV21-1	-	TRBJ2-7	ASSKKGRGYYEQY
TRBV28	-	TRBJ2-7	ASSLTGGSSSYEQY
TRBV11-3	-	TRBJ2-5	ASSSTQQETQY
TRBV12-5	-	TRBJ1-3	ASAGIPINTIY
TRBV5-4	-	TRBJ1-2	ASSLRGGAGYT
TRBV30	-	TRBJ2-7	AWSALQGANEQY
TRBV7-3	-	TRBJ2-3	ASSLMLAGVTDTQY
TRBV28	once	TRBJ2-7	ASREPGTGYEQY
TRBV2	-	TRBJ1-5	ASSETRQAGRPQH
TRBV6-5	-	TRBJ1-5	ASSYSRNSNQPQH